This TCR beta chain originates from a study of regulatory T cells in long-lasting Graves disease (dated by TCRdb to the early 2020s). Regarding the study in general: To count as having persistent Graves' disease, a patient had to have received antithyroid drug treatment for over 5 years with TSH receptor autoantibodies remaining persistently positive. Peripheral blood TCR sequencing and RNA sequencing compared persistent Graves' disease patients with newly diagnosed Graves' disease patients. The study took place in China and was registered as a clinical trial. A total of roughly 35 samples underwent TCR sequencing: some 13 from persistent and roughly 20 from newly diagnosed Graves' disease patients. In the clinical cohort, patients with persistent Graves' disease had used antithyroid drugs for an average of about 9.4 years.

On the study overall, not on this receptor specifically: The study examined only peripheral blood because the primary lesion, thyroid tissue, could not be accessed. As a limitation, the authors acknowledged that the small sample size may reduce accuracy. Compared with newly diagnosed patients, persistent Graves' disease patients had lower TCR Shannon entropy and fewer highly expanded clones, which suggests clonal expansion. A larger number of public clonotypes was shared among persistent patients (approximately 3,000) than among newly diagnosed patients (roughly 980). Preferential use of TRBV28, TRBJ1-2 and TRBJ2-5 was observed in persistent disease, whereas TRBV20-1 and TRBJ2-1 were favored in newly diagnosed disease. Sequencing and analysis were restricted to the TCR beta chain.

The CDR3 measures 17 amino acids from cysteine to phenylalanine. Left in the record is the CDR3 DNA by itself, 51 bases read in frame from the first base. Reading the germline V gene (reference sequence) gives CDR1 DFQATT and CDR2 SNEGSKA. From V the trimming removes 0 bases and from J it removes 0 bases, while the gene matches leave 8 bases of the junction unaccounted for. This clonotype was seen many times. Its antigen remains undetermined. Base qualities are not provided; no much larger clone lies one nucleotide away. To prepare the library, multiplex PCR was applied. Sequencing relied on an Illumina HiSeq 4000. iRepertoire HTBI primers and Arm-PCR amplification of CDR3 regions were used to construct TCR beta libraries. Before sequencing, the PCR products underwent gel purification. The authors processed their data as follows. Gene usage analysis of CDR3 amino acid clonotypes used the approximately 56 TRBV and some 13 TRBJ segments found across samples. COPE and FqMerger were used to merge the filtered high-quality paired reads into contigs. BLAST was used to align contigs to the IMGT TRBV, TRBD and TRBJ reference genes, and CDR3 was defined following IMGT. Any clonotype with a frequency above 0.1% was classified as a highly expanded clone. Repertoire diversity was measured by Shannon entropy, and V-J evenness by the Gini coefficient. A clonotype was considered public if more than one individual shared it. TCRdb redid the processing of the public reads, applying fastp at Q25 and MiXCR, and retained in-frame beta chains. Each record represents a unique CDR3 protein, reported with the most common genes and DNA among its rows. TCRdb's processing, not the authors' own work, is the source of the V and J calls. The sample data list about 470,000 distinct CDR3 sequences, and about 22% of these were observed just once. In total, the top ten clones hold around 7% of the sample.

This specimen's time point label, interpreted: persistent/refractory GD, antithyroid drugs over 5 years with positive TRAb. For both TCR sequencing and RNA sequencing, RNA was extracted from PBMCs in TRIzol. Graves' disease was diagnosed according to American Thyroid Association guidelines. Patients for the study were recruited at an endocrinology department in Xi'an, China. From each patient, approximately 10 milliliters of peripheral blood was collected into an EDTA anticoagulant tube. Ficoll Paque Plus density gradient separation was used to isolate PBMCs, and no further T cell sorting was performed. RNA quality was checked with an Agilent 2100 Bioanalyzer and agarose gel, and concentration with a NanoDrop 2000.

Sequencing used peripheral blood mononuclear cells (PBMCs), obtained when the disease was refractory, from a patient treated with antithyroid drugs. The chain links TRBV20-1 with TRBJ1-5; 7 of the junction bases match TRBD1. The clonotype originates from a female donor with Graves disease. The bases read TGCAGTGCTAGAGATCAGGACAGGCTCTATAGCAATCAGCCCCAGCATTTT. This yields the protein CSARDQDRLYSNQPQHF.